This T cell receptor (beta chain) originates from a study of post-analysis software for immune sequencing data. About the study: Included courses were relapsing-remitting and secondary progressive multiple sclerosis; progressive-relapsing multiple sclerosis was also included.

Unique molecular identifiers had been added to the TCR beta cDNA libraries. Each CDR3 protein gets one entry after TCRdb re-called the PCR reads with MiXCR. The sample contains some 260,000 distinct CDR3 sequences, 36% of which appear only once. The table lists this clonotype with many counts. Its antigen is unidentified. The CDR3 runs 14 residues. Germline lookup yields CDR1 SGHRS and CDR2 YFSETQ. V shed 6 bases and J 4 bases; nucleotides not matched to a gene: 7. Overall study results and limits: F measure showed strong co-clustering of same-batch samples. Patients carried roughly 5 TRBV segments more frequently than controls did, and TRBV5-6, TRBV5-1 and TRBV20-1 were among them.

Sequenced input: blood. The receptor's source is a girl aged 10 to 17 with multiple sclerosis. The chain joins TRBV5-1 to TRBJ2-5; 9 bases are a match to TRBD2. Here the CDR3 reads CASKSVREGETQYF. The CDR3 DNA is TGCGCCAGCAAGTCTGTGCGGGAGGGAGAGACCCAGTACTTC.